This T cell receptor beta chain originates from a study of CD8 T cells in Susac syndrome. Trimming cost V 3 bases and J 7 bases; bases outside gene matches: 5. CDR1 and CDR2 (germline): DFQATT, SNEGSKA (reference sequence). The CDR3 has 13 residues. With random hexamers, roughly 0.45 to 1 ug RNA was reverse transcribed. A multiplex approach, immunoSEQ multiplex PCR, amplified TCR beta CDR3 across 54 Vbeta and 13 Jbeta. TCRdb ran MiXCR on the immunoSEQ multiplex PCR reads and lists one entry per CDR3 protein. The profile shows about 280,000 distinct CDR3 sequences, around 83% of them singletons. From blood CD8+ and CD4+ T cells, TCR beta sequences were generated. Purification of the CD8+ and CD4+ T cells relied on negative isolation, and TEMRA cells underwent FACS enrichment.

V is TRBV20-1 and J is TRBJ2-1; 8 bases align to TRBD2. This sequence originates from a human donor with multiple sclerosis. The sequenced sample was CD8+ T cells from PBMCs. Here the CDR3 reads CSASPSGYNEQFF. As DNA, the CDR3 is TGCAGTGCTAGTCCTAGCGGGTATAATGAGCAGTTCTTC.